Below are 19 T cell receptor beta chains sequenced from a single sample in a study of cytomegalovirus exposure and HLA in healthy donors. The PCR was carried out with 60 Vbeta primers and 13 Jbeta primers. Only in-frame clones appear in the TCRdb table, and some are missing; sequencing was by immunoSEQ multiplex PCR. The data show approximately 160,000 clones, under 90% seen once. Sequencing was carried out using PBMCs. Receptor source: a male donor in good health and CMV-seronegative.

The chain links TRBV7-6 to TRBJ1-2, with D maybe TRBD1 (5 bases). The V end lost 3 bases, the J end lost 4 bases, and 12 bases lay between the germline ends. The germline gives CDR1 SGHVS, CDR2 FNYEAQ. The CDR3 is 14 amino acids. CDR3 protein: CASSLGGSRYGYTF. CDR3 bases: TGTGCCAGCAGCTTGGGGGGTTCCCGCTATGGCTACACCTTC.

The V gene is TRBV27, the J gene TRBJ2-1; D might be TRBD1 (6 bases). The CDR3 is 17 amino acids. V lost 0 bases and J 1 base, leaving 13 bases between the germline ends. The germline CDR1 and CDR2 sequences are MNHEY and SMNVEV (reference sequence). In nucleotides, the CDR3 is TGTGCCAGCAGTTTATCGTCCACCAGGGGTTCCTACAATGAGCAGTTCTTC. It yields the protein CASSLSSTRGSYNEQFF.

This clone appeared a few times. This chain uses TRBV19 with TRBJ2-2; 14 nucleotides line up with TRBD2. J lost 6 bases, V lost 7 bases, and 16 bases had no gene match. Germline V gives CDR1 LNHDA, CDR2 SQIVND (reference sequence). The length of the CDR3 is 19 residues. The CDR3 bases are TGTGCCAGTACCTCACCCCCCGGGACTAGCGGGAGAGGAGCCGGGGAGCTGTTTTTT. It specifies CASTSPPGTSGRGAGELFF.

This clone was recorded once. V and J are TRBV6-5 and TRBJ2-7; 9 bases line up with TRBD2. With V trimmed by 2 bases and J by 4 bases, 3 bases remained unmatched. This CDR3 comprises 14 residues. Germline V CDR1 and CDR2: MNHEY, SVGAGI. CDR3 in DNA: TGTGCCAGCAGTTACGGGACTAGCTTTTACGAGCAGTACTTC. Residues: CASSYGTSFYEQYF.

The sample holds one count of this clone. The V gene is TRBV5-6, the J gene TRBJ1-1, with 11 bases identical to TRBD1. The CDR3 runs 17 residues. CDR1 SGHDT and CDR2 YYEEEE come from the germline V gene. V lost 3 bases to trimming and J lost 0 bases; unmatched junction nucleotides: 7. In nucleotides, the CDR3 is TGTGCCAGCAGCTCGGACAGGGGGCGTCTTGTGAACACTGAAGCTTTCTTT. It encodes CASSSDRGRLVNTEAFF.

V gene TRBV28 combines with J gene TRBJ2-7; 11 nucleotides match TRBD2. Trimming took 6 bases from V and 4 from J; bases not matched to a gene: 8. This CDR3 spans 15 amino acids. The germline CDR1 and CDR2 sequences are MDHEN and SYDVKM. The CDR3 bases are TGTGCCAGCAGGGCTGGGGCTAGCGGGAGGTACGAGCAGTACTTC. Its protein is CASRAGASGRYEQYF.

J is TRBJ2-1 and V is TRBV27; TRBD2 is a possible D gene (6 bases). The V gene lost 4 bases and the J gene lost 9 bases, with 10 bases spanning the gap. The CDR3 totals 12 residues. Germline V gene lookup returns CDR1 MNHEY and CDR2 SMNVEV (reference sequence). The CDR3 DNA reads as TGTGCCAGCAGTTCGAGGAGGGTTGAGCAGTTCTTC. Encoded protein: CASSSRRVEQFF.

This clone was detected once. The rearrangement joins TRBV7-9 to TRBJ1-2; perhaps TRBD1 as D (5 bases). Germline V gene lookup returns CDR1 SEHNR and CDR2 FQNEAQ (reference sequence). The V end lost 6 bases, the J end lost 5 bases, and 13 bases lay between the germline ends. The CDR3 loop spans 13 amino acids. In nucleotides, the CDR3 is TGTGCCAGCAGGGGCGGGACGGAGTATGGCTACACCTTC. It encodes CASRGGTEYGYTF.

This sequence joins TRBV9 and TRBJ1-1; tentative D call: TRBD1 (5 bases). The V end was cut by 0 bases, the J end by 0 bases, with 9 bases between. The germline V gene has CDR1 SGDLS and CDR2 YYNGEE. The CDR3 consists of 15 residues. The CDR3 DNA follows: TGTGCCAGCAGCGTAGGGGAGGGGATGAACACTGAAGCTTTCTTT. This codes for CASSVGEGMNTEAFF.

The rearrangement links TRBV7-8 to TRBJ2-2; a possible D gene is TRBD2 (5 bases). The germline V gene has CDR1 SGHVS and CDR2 FQNEAQ. The germline V and J ends were trimmed by 5 bases and 9 bases, with 22 bases remaining between them. The CDR3 spans 16 residues. For the CDR3, the DNA is TGTGCCAGCAGCCTACGGCGGGCTAGTCTTTCGCGGGAGCTGTTTTTT. The encoded protein is CASSLRRASLSRELFF.

This clone was seen only a few times. The rearrangement links TRBV4-2 to TRBJ2-3; 7 nucleotides match TRBD2. The length of the CDR3 is 14 residues. The germline V gene encodes CDR1 LGHNA and CDR2 YNFKEQ. Trimming cost V 7 bases and J 2 bases; bases outside gene matches: 6. CDR3 DNA: TGTGCCAGCACCACGGGGGGATACACAGATACGCAGTATTTT. It encodes CASTTGGYTDTQYF.

The chain links TRBV7-9 to TRBJ2-7; no firm D call. Deletions cut 4 bases from V and 6 bases from J, with 16 bases between. There are 14 residues in the CDR3. CDR1 and CDR2 (germline): SEHNR, FQNEAQ (reference sequence). Written as DNA, the CDR3 is TGTGCCAGCAGCTCAAACGCAGGATCGCCCGAGCAGTACTTC. Encoded protein: CASSSNAGSPEQYF.

The V and J genes are TRBV6-4 and TRBJ1-3, with a tentative D call TRBD1 (5 bases). V lost 6 bases and J lost 0, with 18 bases in between. The CDR3 is made up of 17 amino acids. The germline gives CDR1 MRHNA, CDR2 SNTAGT. The CDR3, as DNA: TGTGCCAGCAGCGTCCCCAGGGAGGAAGACTCTGGAAACACCATATATTTT. The encoded protein is CASSVPREEDSGNTIYF.

V is TRBV7-3 and J is TRBJ2-3; TRBD1 might be the D (6 bases). Germline-derived CDR1 and CDR2 are SGHTA and FQGTGA. CDR3 size: 14 residues. Trimming removed 5 bases from V and 6 bases from J, with 15 bases in between. This chain's CDR3 is CASSHPDREDTQYF. Written as DNA, the CDR3 is TGTGCCAGCAGCCACCCGGACAGAGAGGATACGCAGTATTTT.

The rearrangement uses TRBV9 and TRBJ2-3, with D maybe TRBD2 (6 bases). Trimming stripped 0 bases from V and 4 bases from J, with 12 bases between. The length of the CDR3 is 15 residues. The germline V gene encodes CDR1 SGDLS and CDR2 YYNGEE. The CDR3 sequence is CASSVAASVPDTQYF. The CDR3 DNA follows: TGTGCCAGCAGCGTAGCGGCTAGCGTTCCAGATACGCAGTATTTT.

This clone was seen only a few times. At the DNA level, this CDR3 is encoded by other sequences in the same sample as well. The chain's CDR3 is CASSKGGLSSYNEQFF. In DNA, the CDR3 is TGTGCCAGCAGCAAAGGCGGGCTGAGCTCCTACAATGAGCAGTTCTTC. The genes are TRBV21-1 and TRBJ2-1; TRBD2 was called by the table and not checked on the DNA. TRBV21-1 is classified as a pseudogene. This CDR3 has 16 amino acids.

This rearrangement joins TRBV19 to TRBJ2-7; 7 nucleotides align to TRBD1. The CDR3 spans 13 residues. In germline, CDR1 is LNHDA, CDR2 SQIVND (reference sequence). With 3 bases clipped from V and 4 bases from J, the junction kept 3 bases outside the gene matches. The CDR3 bases are TGTGCCAGTAGTATTGGACAGGTTTACGAGCAGTACTTC. Translation gives CASSIGQVYEQYF.

The chain recombines TRBV21-1 with TRBJ2-5; the DNA was not used to check the table's D call, TRBD2. TRBV21-1 is given as a pseudogene. CDR3 length: 22 amino acids. The CDR3 nucleotides read TGTGCCAGCAGCAAAATCGCTCGTATAATGGGACTAGGGATCTTGTACCAAGAGACCCAGTACTTC. Amino acids: CASSKIARIMGLGILYQETQYF.

The rearrangement joins TRBV18 to TRBJ2-3; possibly TRBD2 for D (6 bases). The V end was cut by 3 bases, the J end by 1 base, with 8 bases between. CDR1 KGHSH and CDR2 LQKENI come from the germline V gene. This CDR3 spans 14 amino acids. Written as DNA, the CDR3 is TGTGCCAGCTCACCGGGGACTCGCACAGATACGCAGTATTTT. It codes for CASSPGTRTDTQYF.